The present entry profiles one T cell receptor (beta chain) with its context. The data originate from a study of cytomegalovirus exposure and HLA in healthy donors. TCRdb's table, derived via immunoSEQ multiplex PCR, lists solely in-frame clones and lacks some. The sample holds hundreds of thousands of clones, around 86% seen once. Germline V gene sequence: CDR1 SQVTM, CDR2 ANQGSEA. The CDR3 consists of 14 residues. With V trimmed by 7 bases and J by 5 bases, 9 bases remained unmatched. The receptor comes from a young woman in good health and CMV-seronegative. This chain joins TRBV29-1 and TRBJ1-1; TRBD1 matches at 11 bases. Material for sequencing was PBMCs. The CDR3 reads CSAAPGTGGTEAFF. The CDR3 coding sequence is TGCAGCGCCGCCCCGGGGACAGGGGGGACTGAAGCTTTCTTT.